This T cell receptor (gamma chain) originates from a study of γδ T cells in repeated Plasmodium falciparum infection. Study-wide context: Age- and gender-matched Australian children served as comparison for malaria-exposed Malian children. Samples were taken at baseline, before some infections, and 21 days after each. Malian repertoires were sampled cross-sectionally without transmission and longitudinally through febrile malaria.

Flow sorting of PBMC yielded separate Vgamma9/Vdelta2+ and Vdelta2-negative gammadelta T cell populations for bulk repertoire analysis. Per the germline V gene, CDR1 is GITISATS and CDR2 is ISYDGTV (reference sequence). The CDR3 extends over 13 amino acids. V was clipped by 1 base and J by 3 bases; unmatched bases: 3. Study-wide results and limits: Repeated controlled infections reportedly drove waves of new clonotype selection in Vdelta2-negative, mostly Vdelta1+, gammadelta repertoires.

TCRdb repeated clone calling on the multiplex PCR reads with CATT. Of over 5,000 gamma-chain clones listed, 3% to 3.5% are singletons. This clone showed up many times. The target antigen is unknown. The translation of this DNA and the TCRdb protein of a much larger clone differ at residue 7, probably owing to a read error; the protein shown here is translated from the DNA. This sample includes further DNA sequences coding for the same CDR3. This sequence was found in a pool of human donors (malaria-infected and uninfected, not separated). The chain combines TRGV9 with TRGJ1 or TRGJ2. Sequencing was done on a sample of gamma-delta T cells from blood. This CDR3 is CALWEVSYYKKLF. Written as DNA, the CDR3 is TGTGCCTTGTGGGAGGTTAGTTATTATAAGAAACTCTTT.